This T cell receptor beta chain was captured by sequencing in a study of shared clonotypes between healthy human individuals. Whole-study findings and limits: Four donors had 4% to 6.5% of their naive CD4 clonotypes in common.

The protocol was immunoSEQ multiplex PCR, while the TCRdb copy is restricted to in-frame clones and leaves out a portion. The table records roughly 2,500,000 clones, roughly 93% of them present only once. CDR3 length: 21 residues. V shed 4 bases, J shed 4 bases, and the junction held 26 bases outside the gene matches. Germline CDR1 reads SGDLS; CDR2 reads YYNGEE. Donors, healthy HIV-negative adults, lacked recent acute infections or vaccinations. About this clone: Antigen specificity is unknown.

The sequence came from a man in his late teens or twenties in good health. Some clones in this sample may be carry-over from other donors' samples. Sequencing was performed on naive CD4+ T cells from PBMCs. The sample's subset: CD45RA+ positively selected. The V gene is TRBV9, the J gene TRBJ2-5; TRBD2 agrees at 9 bases. The CDR3 reads CASSPRGGQGTLSGGPETQYF. The CDR3 DNA follows: TGTGCCAGCAGCCCTCGAGGCGGGCAGGGGACCCTCAGCGGGGGGCCAGAGACCCAGTACTTC.